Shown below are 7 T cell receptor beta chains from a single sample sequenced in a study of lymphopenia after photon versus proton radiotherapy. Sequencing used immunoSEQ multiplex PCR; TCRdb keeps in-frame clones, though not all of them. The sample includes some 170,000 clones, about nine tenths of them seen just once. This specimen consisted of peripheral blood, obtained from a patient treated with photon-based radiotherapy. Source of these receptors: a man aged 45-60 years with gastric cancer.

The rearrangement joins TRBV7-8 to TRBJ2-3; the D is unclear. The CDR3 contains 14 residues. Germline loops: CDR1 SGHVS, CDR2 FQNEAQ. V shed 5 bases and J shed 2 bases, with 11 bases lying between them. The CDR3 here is CASSRDLPTDTQYF. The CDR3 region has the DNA TGTGCCAGCAGCCGAGACCTACCCACAGATACGCAGTATTTT.

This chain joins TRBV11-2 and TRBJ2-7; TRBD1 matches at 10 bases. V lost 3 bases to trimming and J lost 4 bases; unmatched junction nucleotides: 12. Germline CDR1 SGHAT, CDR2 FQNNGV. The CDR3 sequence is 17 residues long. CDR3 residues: CASSLGISTGGGYEQYF. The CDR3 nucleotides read TGTGCCAGCAGCTTGGGGATCTCGACAGGGGGCGGATACGAGCAGTACTTC.

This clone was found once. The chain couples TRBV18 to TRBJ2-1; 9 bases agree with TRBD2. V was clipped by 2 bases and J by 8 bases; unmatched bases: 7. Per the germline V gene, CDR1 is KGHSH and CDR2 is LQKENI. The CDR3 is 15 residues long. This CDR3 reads CASSPLLAGKYEQFF. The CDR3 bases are TGTGCCAGCTCACCATTGCTAGCGGGAAAGTATGAGCAGTTCTTC.

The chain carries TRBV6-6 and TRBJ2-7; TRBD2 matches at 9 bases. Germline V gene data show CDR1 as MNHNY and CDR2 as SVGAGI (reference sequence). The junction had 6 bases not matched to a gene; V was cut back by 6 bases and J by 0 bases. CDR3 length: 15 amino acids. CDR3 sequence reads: CASRPTSGYSYEQYF. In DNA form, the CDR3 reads TGTGCCAGCAGGCCGACTAGCGGCTACTCCTACGAGCAGTACTTC.

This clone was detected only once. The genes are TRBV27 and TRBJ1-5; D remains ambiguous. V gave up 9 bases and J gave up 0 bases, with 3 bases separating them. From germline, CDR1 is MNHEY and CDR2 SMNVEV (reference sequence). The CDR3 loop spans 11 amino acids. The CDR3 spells CASDSNQPQHF. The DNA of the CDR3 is TGTGCCAGTGATAGCAATCAGCCCCAGCATTTT.

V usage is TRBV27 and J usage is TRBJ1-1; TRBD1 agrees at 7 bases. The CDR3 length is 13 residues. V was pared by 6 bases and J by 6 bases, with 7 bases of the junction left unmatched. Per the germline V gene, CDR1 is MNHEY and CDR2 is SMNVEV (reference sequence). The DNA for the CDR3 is TGTGCCAGCAGCCTTAGACAGGGCCCTGAAGCTTTCTTT. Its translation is CASSLRQGPEAFF.

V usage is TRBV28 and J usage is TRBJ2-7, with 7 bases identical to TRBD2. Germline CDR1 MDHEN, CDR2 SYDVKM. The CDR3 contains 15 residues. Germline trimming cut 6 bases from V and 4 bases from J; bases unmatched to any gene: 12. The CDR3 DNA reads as TGTGCCAGCAGAGTGGGGGGGGAGGGCCGATACGAGCAGTACTTC. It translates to CASRVGGEGRYEQYF.